What follows describes a single T cell receptor (beta chain). The germline CDR1 and CDR2 sequences are SGHDT and YYEEEE. V gave up 5 bases and J gave up 0 bases, with 15 bases separating them. The length of the CDR3 is 15 residues. Original methodology: Estimation of nucleated cell counts was performed using reference gene primer amplification. This table comes from immunoSEQ multiplex PCR, and its TCRdb copy is limited to in-frame clones, with some not included. The DNA gave D and trimming, while V, J and clone size come from that table. The sample lists 210,000 or so clones; approximately 90% were seen once. This record comes from a study of blood T cell repertoires in COVID-19.

This chain joins TRBV5-6 and TRBJ2-7; D is possibly TRBD1 (6 bases). This TCR was sampled from a young man with acute or convalescent COVID-19. The sequencing sample was made of peripheral blood. The CDR3 DNA reads TGTGCCAGCAGGCTCTTGGACAGCAGCTCCTACGAGCAGTACTTC. It is translated as CASRLLDSSSYEQYF.